Shown below are 3 T cell receptor beta chains from a single sample sequenced in a study of circulating tumor DNA in untreated peripheral T-cell lymphoma. Sequencing was performed with immunoSEQ multiplex PCR; in TCRdb, only in-frame clones are kept and a portion is missing. The data show a few thousand clones, about three quarters seen once. Sequenced input: tumor tissue. The receptors here all came from a human donor with peripheral T-cell lymphoma.

This chain connects TRBV19 to TRBJ2-2, with 9 bases fitting TRBD1. Trimming cost V 3 bases and J 5 bases; bases outside gene matches: 7. CDR1 is LNHDA, CDR2 SQIVND, per germline (reference sequence). This CDR3 comprises 16 residues. The CDR3 spells CASSIGTGRGTGELFF. The CDR3 DNA reads as TGTGCCAGTAGTATCGGGACAGGGCGAGGAACCGGGGAGCTGTTTTTT.

As DNA, the CDR3 is TGTGCCAGCAGCCAATTACAGGGGGACTATGGCTACACCTTC. Its translation: CASSQLQGDYGYTF. The chain has TRBV14 and TRBJ1-2, with 8 bases matching TRBD1. J was trimmed by 3 bases and V by 2 bases; bases with no gene match: 2. The CDR3 has 14 amino acids. Germline CDR1 and CDR2: SGHDN and FVKESK.

V gene TRBV19 combines with J gene TRBJ2-5, with 7 bases identical to TRBD2. The J segment lost 5 bases and the V segment lost 5 bases, leaving 8 bases of the junction unmatched. This CDR3 region has 14 residues. CDR1 LNHDA and CDR2 SQIVND come from the germline V gene (reference sequence). As DNA, the CDR3 is TGTGCCAGTAGTGAGGGACGAGCGGGGGAGACCCAGTACTTC. Translation: CASSEGRAGETQYF. The full variable domain, completed using reference TRBV19 and TRBJ2-5, is DGGITQSPKYLFRKEGQNVTLSCEQNLNHDAMYWYRQDPGQGLRLIYYSQIVNDFQKGDIAEGYSVSREKKESFPLTVTSAQKNPTAFYLCASSEGRAGETQYFGPGTRLLVL.